This entry lists 30 T cell receptor beta chains sequenced from one sample in a study of T cells in localized non-small cell lung cancer. Some clones are missing from TCRdb's copy, which holds only in-frame ones; the method was immunoSEQ multiplex PCR. Counted here are tens of thousands of clones, approximately 86% occurring once; the ten biggest clones make up approximately 15%. Sequenced material: peripheral blood, taken before any cancer treatment. The receptors originated from a man aged 40-75 years with stage I squamous cell lung carcinoma.

This clone is a singleton in its sample. V gene TRBV5-1 combines with J gene TRBJ2-7; 10 bases agree with TRBD1. The CDR3 loop spans 18 amino acids. Germline assignment: CDR1 SGHRS and CDR2 YFSETQ. J gave up 7 bases and V 0 bases, and 16 bases lay outside the gene matches. DNA of the CDR3: TGCGCCAGCAGCTTGGGTGGGACAGGGGTAACCGGGATGCAAGAGCAGTACTTC. It encodes CASSLGGTGVTGMQEQYF. The full variable domain, completed using reference TRBV5-1 and TRBJ2-7, is KAGVTQTPRYLIKTRGQQVTLSCSPISGHRSVSWYQQTPGQGLQFLFEYFSETQRNKGNFPGRFSGRQFSNSRSEMNVSTLELGDSALYLCASSLGGTGVTGMQEQYFGPGTRLTVT.

This clone has only a few counts. V and J are TRBV5-1 and TRBJ1-4; the D is unclear. Germline CDR1 SGHRS, CDR2 YFSETQ. The V and J ends lost 0 bases and 6 bases respectively, with 12 bases between them. The CDR3 covers 15 residues. The CDR3 DNA is TGCGCCAGCAGCTTGGGGTGGACGGACGATGAAAAACTGTTTTTT. Amino acid sequence: CASSLGWTDDEKLFF.

The sample holds one count of this clone. The chain links TRBV7-3 to TRBJ2-7; 10 bases map to TRBD1. CDR1 and CDR2 (germline): SGHTA, FQGTGA. With V trimmed by 2 bases and J by 2 bases, 6 bases remained unmatched. The CDR3 contains 16 residues. The chain's CDR3 is CASSLGGGTGAYEQYF. The CDR3 bases are TGTGCCAGCAGCTTAGGAGGTGGGACAGGGGCCTACGAGCAGTACTTC.

The rearrangement uses TRBV7-9 and TRBJ2-7, with a tentative D call TRBD1 (6 bases). V gave up 1 base and J gave up 4 bases, with 14 bases separating them. Per the germline V gene, CDR1 is SEHNR and CDR2 is FQNEAQ (reference sequence). The length of the CDR3 is 15 residues. DNA for the CDR3: TGTGCCAGCAGCTTAGACAGGGCGTGGTGGTACGAGCAGTACTTC. Amino acid sequence: CASSLDRAWWYEQYF. Full variable domain (rest looked up from reference TRBV7-9 and TRBJ2-7): DTGVSQNPRHKITKRGQNVTFRCDPISEHNRLYWYRQTLGQGPEFLTYFQNEAQLEKSRLLSDRFSAERPKGSFSTLEIQRTEQGDSAMYLCASSLDRAWWYEQYFGPGTRLTVT.

The gene calls are TRBV7-9 and TRBJ1-4; D is undetermined. Germline V gene sequence: CDR1 SEHNR, CDR2 FQNEAQ (reference sequence). This CDR3 region has 16 residues. V lost 1 base and J 8 bases, leaving 17 bases between the germline ends. The CDR3 is CASSLEASLIEEKLFF. The CDR3 region has the DNA TGTGCCAGCAGCTTAGAGGCCTCACTAATCGAGGAAAAACTGTTTTTT. The whole variable domain, remainder taken from reference TRBV7-9 and TRBJ1-4, is DTGVSQNPRHKITKRGQNVTFRCDPISEHNRLYWYRQTLGQGPEFLTYFQNEAQLEKSRLLSDRFSAERPKGSFSTLEIQRTEQGDSAMYLCASSLEASLIEEKLFFGSGTQLSVL.

The rearrangement joins TRBV2 to TRBJ1-5, with D uncertain. Germline CDR1 reads SNHLY; CDR2 reads FYNNEI. The germline V and J ends were trimmed by 7 bases and 0 bases, with 4 bases remaining between them. The CDR3 spans 12 residues. For the CDR3, the DNA is TGTGCCAGCAAGGATAGCAATCAGCCCCAGCATTTT. Its protein is CASKDSNQPQHF.

The CDR3 sequence is CASSTIAGTGELFF. CDR3 nucleotide sequence: TGTGCCAGTAGTACCATAGCGGGGACCGGGGAGCTGTTTTTT. The chain employs TRBV19 and TRBJ2-2, with 8 bases fitting TRBD2. This CDR3 has 14 amino acids. The V gene end was trimmed by 4 bases and the J gene end by 5 bases; junction bases not matched to a gene: 3. CDR1 LNHDA and CDR2 SQIVND come from the germline V gene (reference sequence).

The chain joins TRBV6-5 to TRBJ2-3, with D uncertain. CDR1 and CDR2 from the germline V gene are MNHEY and SVGAGI. Trimming took off 5 bases at V and 5 bases at J, with 8 bases between the two ends. The CDR3 is 12 residues long. The CDR3, as DNA: TGTGCCAGCAGTCATCTTCAAGATACGCAGTATTTT. This codes for CASSHLQDTQYF.

This chain links TRBV5-1 with TRBJ1-5; possible D gene TRBD1, 5 bases. With 0 bases removed from V and 2 bases from J, the gap between germline ends came to 9 bases. This CDR3 spans 15 amino acids. Germline V CDR1 and CDR2: SGHRS, YFSETQ. The CDR3 DNA reads as TGCGCCAGCAGCTTGGAAGGGGTTGGCAATCAGCCCCAGCATTTT. Its translation is CASSLEGVGNQPQHF.

This clone turned up a few times. The chain joins TRBV7-9 to TRBJ1-2; D not resolved. The germline V gene encodes CDR1 SEHNR and CDR2 FQNEAQ (reference sequence). The CDR3 extends over 15 amino acids. Trimming pared 5 bases from V and 4 bases from J, leaving 17 bases between. In nucleotides, the CDR3 is TGTGCCAGCAGCCCTGACGGGAAGTGGGGCTATGGCTACACCTTC. It codes for CASSPDGKWGYGYTF. Full variable domain (missing parts from reference TRBV7-9 and TRBJ1-2): DTGVSQNPRHKITKRGQNVTFRCDPISEHNRLYWYRQTLGQGPEFLTYFQNEAQLEKSRLLSDRFSAERPKGSFSTLEIQRTEQGDSAMYLCASSPDGKWGYGYTFGSGTRLTVV.

V gene TRBV6-5 combines with J gene TRBJ1-6; D call uncertain. The CDR3 totals 14 residues. CDR1 is MNHEY, CDR2 SVGAGI, per germline. V lost 4 bases and J 3 bases, leaving 7 bases between the germline ends. CDR3 sequence (DNA): TGTGCCAGCAGTTCTCGGGACTATAATTCACCCCTCCACTTT. Translating it yields CASSSRDYNSPLHF.

The CDR3 protein is CASKSSGWSYEQYF. In DNA, the CDR3 is TGTGCCAGCAAATCTAGCGGGTGGTCCTACGAGCAGTACTTC. The chain uses TRBV25-1 and TRBJ2-7; TRBD2 matches at 8 bases. Germline loops: CDR1 MGHDK, CDR2 SYGVNS. This CDR3 contains 14 residues. J lost 1 base, V lost 7 bases, and 6 bases had no gene match.

The chain joins TRBV9 to TRBJ1-1; D may be TRBD1 (5 bases). The CDR3 extends over 13 amino acids. Germline V lookup: CDR1 SGDLS, CDR2 YYNGEE. V lost 3 bases and J 5 bases, leaving 11 bases between the germline ends. CDR3: CASSAQDSTEAFF. CDR3 DNA: TGTGCCAGCAGCGCCCAAGACAGTACTGAAGCTTTCTTT.

The chain is built from TRBV4-1 and TRBJ1-6; D unresolved. This CDR3 has 16 residues. Per the germline V gene, CDR1 is MGHRA and CDR2 is YSYEKL. V was trimmed by 1 base and J by 3 bases, leaving 10 bases between them. The CDR3 loop reads CASSQGERFYNSPLHF. The CDR3 coding sequence is TGCGCCAGCAGCCAAGGGGAGAGATTCTATAATTCACCCCTCCACTTT.

The chain combines TRBV5-1 with TRBJ2-7; 8 bases line up with TRBD2. V lost 5 bases and J lost 5; bases outside the gene matches: 9. The CDR3 covers 14 residues. Germline assignment: CDR1 SGHRS and CDR2 YFSETQ. The CDR3 here is CASSRGGQPNEQYF. The DNA of the CDR3 is TGCGCCAGCAGTCGGGGGGGCCAACCTAACGAGCAGTACTTC.

This clone was recorded a few times. The CDR3 loop reads CASSIGTGTFSGNTIYF. The CDR3 DNA reads as TGTGCCAGTAGTATTGGGACAGGGACCTTCTCTGGAAACACCATATATTTT. The V and J genes are TRBV19 and TRBJ1-3; 9 nucleotides match TRBD1. J lost 0 bases, V lost 3 bases, and 6 bases had no gene match. The germline V gene encodes CDR1 LNHDA and CDR2 SQIVND (reference sequence). The CDR3 extends over 17 amino acids.

The chain employs TRBV5-1 and TRBJ1-6; possibly TRBD1 for D (5 bases). Trimming stripped 4 bases from V and 14 bases from J, with 28 bases between. This CDR3 comprises 17 residues. Germline assignment: CDR1 SGHRS and CDR2 YFSETQ. The CDR3 nucleotides are TGCGCCAGCAGCCCCCGGAAGGGTACAGCCGGAACGGGGGCCCTCCACTTT. Residues: CASSPRKGTAGTGALHF.

The rearrangement links TRBV6-5 to TRBJ1-5; D unclear. Germline loops: CDR1 MNHEY, CDR2 SVGAGI. The CDR3 is made up of 13 amino acids. V lost 6 bases, J lost 7 bases, and 13 bases lay in between. For the CDR3, the DNA is TGTGCCAGCAGACGGAGGGAGAACCAGCCCCAGCATTTT. Protein: CASRRRENQPQHF.

V is TRBV27 and J is TRBJ2-3, with 7 bases fitting TRBD1. The germline V gene has CDR1 MNHEY and CDR2 SMNVEV (reference sequence). The CDR3 totals 15 residues. The V gene end was trimmed by 4 bases and the J gene end by 8 bases; junction bases not matched to a gene: 12. CDR3 DNA: TGTGCCAGCAGTTCAGGACGACAGGGCATGCGTACGCAGTATTTT. Translating gives CASSSGRQGMRTQYF.

The gene calls are TRBV7-2 and TRBJ2-1, with 11 positions matching TRBD2. The CDR3 has 16 residues. Germline assignment: CDR1 SGHTA and CDR2 FQGNSA. Germline trimming cut 4 bases from V and 4 bases from J; bases unmatched to any gene: 6. CDR3 loop: CASSSRSGGAYNEQFF. For the CDR3, the DNA is TGTGCCAGCAGCTCTCGTAGCGGGGGGGCTTACAATGAGCAGTTCTTC.

This chain joins TRBV19 and TRBJ1-2; D unclear. Germline V gene sequence: CDR1 LNHDA, CDR2 SQIVND (reference sequence). The V end lost 8 bases, the J end lost 4 bases, and 14 bases lay between the germline ends. The CDR3 length is 13 residues. CDR3 sequence: CASGGRRGYGYTF. DNA for the CDR3: TGTGCCAGTGGAGGGCGGCGGGGCTATGGCTACACCTTC.

This chain joins TRBV5-4 and TRBJ2-1; 7 positions match TRBD2. After removal of 0 bases from V and 4 bases from J, the junction contained 7 bases not matched to a gene. CDR3 size: 16 residues. CDR1 SGHNT and CDR2 YYREEE come from the germline V gene (reference sequence). The DNA of the CDR3 is TGTGCCAGCAGCTTGGGAGGGAGGGGCGAATACAATGAGCAGTTCTTC. Translating gives CASSLGGRGEYNEQFF.

This chain links TRBV11-2 with TRBJ1-2; TRBD1 agrees at 7 bases. J gave up 7 bases and V 3 bases, and 5 bases lay outside the gene matches. The CDR3 runs 13 residues. Germline lookup yields CDR1 SGHAT and CDR2 FQNNGV. CDR3 in amino acids: CASSFRQGGGYTF. CDR3 nucleotides: TGTGCCAGCAGCTTTCGACAGGGTGGTGGCTACACCTTC. The whole variable domain, remainder taken from reference TRBV11-2 and TRBJ1-2, is EAGVAQSPRYKIIEKRQSVAFWCNPISGHATLYWYQQILGQGPKLLIQFQNNGVVDDSQLPKDRFSAERLKGVDSTLKIQPAKLEDSAVYLCASSFRQGGGYTFGSGTRLTVV.

V is TRBV7-2 and J is TRBJ1-1, with D tentatively TRBD1 (5 bases). V was trimmed by 5 bases and J by 4 bases, leaving 14 bases between them. Germline loops: CDR1 SGHTA, CDR2 FQGNSA. This CDR3 has 14 residues. CDR3 in DNA: TGTGCCAGCAGCCTAATCAGGGAGAGCACTGAAGCTTTCTTT. Its protein product is CASSLIRESTEAFF.

The chain links TRBV6-1 to TRBJ2-7; D is ambiguous. The germline V gene has CDR1 MNHNS and CDR2 SASEGT. The CDR3 spans 14 residues. Trimming left V 0 bases short and J 0 bases short, with 6 bases between. CDR3 in amino acids: CASSEAGFSYEQYF. In nucleotides, the CDR3 is TGTGCCAGCAGTGAAGCGGGGTTCTCCTACGAGCAGTACTTC.

This clone came up once. V gene TRBV6-1 combines with J gene TRBJ1-3, with D unclear. The CDR3 has 13 amino acids. From germline, CDR1 is MNHNS and CDR2 SASEGT. Trimming pared 2 bases from V and 5 bases from J, leaving 7 bases between. CDR3 sequence: CASSESSRNTIYF. CDR3 coding DNA: TGTGCCAGCAGTGAAAGTTCTCGAAACACCATATATTTT.

The rearrangement links TRBV6-5 to TRBJ1-6, with a weak D call TRBD1 (5 bases). CDR1 and CDR2 from the germline V gene are MNHEY and SVGAGI. V lost 6 bases to trimming and J lost 10 bases, with 10 bases between them. The CDR3 spans 12 residues. The DNA of the CDR3 is TGTGCCAGCAGCCTGGGACGCTCACCCCTCCACTTT. It specifies CASSLGRSPLHF.

The chain employs TRBV5-8 and TRBJ1-3; D unresolved. CDR1 is SGHTS, CDR2 YDEGEE, per germline. The CDR3 has 15 amino acids. V gave up 3 bases and J gave up 4 bases, with 14 bases separating them. The DNA for the CDR3 is TGTGCCAGCAGCTACAGATCAAGTTCAGGAAACACCATATATTTT. This gives the protein CASSYRSSSGNTIYF.

The chain uses TRBV6-5 and TRBJ1-3, with D possibly matching TRBD1 (6 bases). Germline V lookup: CDR1 MNHEY, CDR2 SVGAGI. Trimming removed 6 bases at V and 0 bases at J, with 9 bases between. The CDR3 loop spans 14 amino acids. CDR3 DNA: TGTGCCAGCAGGACAGGAAACTCTGGAAACACCATATATTTT. It is translated as CASRTGNSGNTIYF.

This chain connects TRBV29-1 to TRBJ1-2; TRBD1 matches at 7 bases. CDR3 length equals 13 residues. J gave up 1 base and V 4 bases, and 3 bases lay outside the gene matches. Germline CDR1 SQVTM, CDR2 ANQGSEA. The CDR3 DNA reads as TGCAGCGTTGTAGGGGACAGTAACTATGGCTACACCTTC. It specifies CSVVGDSNYGYTF.